The clone carrying this T cell receptor beta chain turned up a few times. The antigen remains unidentified. The CDR3 covers 13 residues. V was clipped by 2 bases and J by 2 bases, with 5 bases between them. The sample comes from a study of blood T cells in healthy people across ages. Study conclusions and caveats: Percentage of naive T cells showed a strong correlation with TCR beta diversity.

Using a J-beta primer mix together with a sample-barcoded 5' primer, a second PCR was run for roughly 7 to 11 cycles. Every cDNA molecule carried a tag from a template-switch adaptor bearing 12 random nucleotides. TCRdb recomputed calls from the 5' RACE reads with MiXCR, one row per CDR3 protein. The repertoire holds 1.5 million to 2 million distinct CDR3 sequences, with around 50% as singletons. Specimen: blood. The chain couples TRBV12-3 or TRBV12-4 to TRBJ2-3; no reliable D call. This receptor was obtained from a woman between 35 and 50 years old in good health. CDR3 bases: TGTGCCAGCAGTTTATTCCTCACAGATACGCAGTATTTT. Translation gives CASSLFLTDTQYF.